This is a list of T cell receptor beta chains from one sample in a study of cytomegalovirus exposure and HLA in healthy donors. Method: immunoSEQ multiplex PCR; TCRdb's copy keeps in-frame clones and lacks some. The sample records fewer than 110,000 clones, about three quarters being singletons. Source material: PBMCs. These receptors came from a man aged 30 to 39 in good health and CMV-seronegative. The CDR3 runs from the conserved cysteine through the conserved F or W. D genes are given only for firm matches. Size values are once, few and many counts, or a class for expanded clones, and some rows have none.

clone_size: .
d_call: .
j_call: TRBJ1-2
v_call: TRBV4-1
cdr3_length: 15
cdr3_nt: TGCGCCAGCAGCCAAGATACGGGTTCATCGTCCGGCTACACCTTC
cdr3_aa: CASSQDTGSSSGYTF

clone_size: .
d_call: TRBD1
j_call: TRBJ1-5
v_call: TRBV2
cdr3_length: 13
cdr3_nt: TGTGCCAGCAGAAGAGGACAGGGCCAGCCCCAGCATTTT
cdr3_aa: CASRRGQGQPQHF

clone_size: .
d_call: TRBD1
j_call: TRBJ2-3
v_call: TRBV28
cdr3_length: 17
cdr3_nt: TGTGCCAGCAGTTTGTCCCGGGACAGGGGAATGACAGATACGCAGTATTTT
cdr3_aa: CASSLSRDRGMTDTQYF

clone_size: .
d_call: TRBD2
j_call: TRBJ2-7
v_call: TRBV5-4
cdr3_length: 15
cdr3_nt: TGTGCCAGCAGCCGGGGGACTAGCGGGGTTGGAGAGCAGTACTTC
cdr3_aa: CASSRGTSGVGEQYF

clone_size: .
d_call: .
j_call: TRBJ1-5
v_call: TRBV6-5
cdr3_length: 14
cdr3_nt: TGTGCCAGCCAGCGGGGAGCTAGCAATCAGCCCCAGCATTTT
cdr3_aa: CASQRGASNQPQHF

clone_size: .
d_call: TRBD2
j_call: TRBJ2-5
v_call: TRBV29-1
cdr3_length: 13
cdr3_nt: TGCAGCGTTGAACCTAGCGGGAGAGAGACCCAGTACTTC
cdr3_aa: CSVEPSGRETQYF

clone_size: .
d_call: TRBD2
j_call: TRBJ2-1
v_call: TRBV7-9
cdr3_length: 18
cdr3_nt: TGTGCCAGCAGCTTAGGACTAGCGGGGGTTACCTCCTACAATGAGCAGTTCTTC
cdr3_aa: CASSLGLAGVTSYNEQFF

clone_size: .
d_call: TRBD2
j_call: TRBJ2-3
v_call: TRBV4-1
cdr3_length: 18
cdr3_nt: TGCGCCAGCACCCTGGGACTAGCGGCTTATACTAGCACAGATACGCAGTATTTT
cdr3_aa: CASTLGLAAYTSTDTQYF

clone_size: .
d_call: .
j_call: TRBJ2-1
v_call: TRBV27
cdr3_length: 15
cdr3_nt: TGTGCCAGCAGTTTATCGCTGGGCCCTTACAATGAGCAGTTCTTC
cdr3_aa: CASSLSLGPYNEQFF

clone_size: .
d_call: TRBD1
j_call: TRBJ2-7
v_call: TRBV7-2
cdr3_length: 14
cdr3_nt: TGTGCCAGCAGCTCCGGGACAGGAACCTACGAGCAGTACTTC
cdr3_aa: CASSSGTGTYEQYF

clone_size: .
d_call: TRBD1
j_call: TRBJ1-2
v_call: TRBV6-5
cdr3_length: 15
cdr3_nt: TGTGCCAGCAGTCCAAGACAGGGGGCTCGGTATGGCTACACCTTC
cdr3_aa: CASSPRQGARYGYTF

clone_size: .
d_call: TRBD1
j_call: TRBJ2-1
v_call: TRBV7-9
cdr3_length: 17
cdr3_nt: TGTGCCAGCAGTCGGGTGGGGACAGGGAGGTCTGGCAATGAGCAGTTCTTC
cdr3_aa: CASSRVGTGRSGNEQFF

clone_size: .
d_call: .
j_call: TRBJ1-3
v_call: TRBV25-1
cdr3_length: 14
cdr3_nt: TGTGCCAGCAGTGACAGGAACTCTGGAAACACCATATATTTT
cdr3_aa: CASSDRNSGNTIYF

clone_size: .
d_call: TRBD2
j_call: TRBJ2-3
v_call: TRBV5-4
cdr3_length: 15
cdr3_nt: TGTGCCAGCAGCCCCGACTCGGGAGGCTCAGATACGCAGTATTTT
cdr3_aa: CASSPDSGGSDTQYF

clone_size: once
d_call: TRBD1
j_call: TRBJ2-7
v_call: TRBV5-6
cdr3_length: 13
cdr3_nt: TGTGCCAGCAGCTTGGACAGGGGTTACGAGCAGTACTTC
cdr3_aa: CASSLDRGYEQYF

clone_size: few
d_call: TRBD2
j_call: TRBJ2-3
v_call: TRBV6-1
cdr3_length: 18
cdr3_nt: TGTGCCAGCAGTGAGGTGACTAGCGGGGGGGGGAACACAGATACGCAGTATTTT
cdr3_aa: CASSEVTSGGGNTDTQYF

clone_size: .
d_call: TRBD2
j_call: TRBJ2-7
v_call: TRBV5-1
cdr3_length: 16
cdr3_nt: TGCGCCAGCAGCGCCTATTCAGCGGGAGGAGGATACGAGCAGTACTTC
cdr3_aa: CASSAYSAGGGYEQYF

clone_size: .
d_call: .
j_call: TRBJ1-5
v_call: TRBV15
cdr3_length: 14
cdr3_nt: TGTGCCACCAGCAGACTCCCTGTATATCAGCCCCAGCATTTT
cdr3_aa: CATSRLPVYQPQHF

clone_size: .
d_call: .
j_call: TRBJ1-1
v_call: TRBV7-6
cdr3_length: 14
cdr3_nt: TGTGCCAGCAGCTTAGATCGGGGGAACACTGAAGCTTTCTTT
cdr3_aa: CASSLDRGNTEAFF

clone_size: .
d_call: .
j_call: TRBJ2-2
v_call: TRBV2
cdr3_length: 15
cdr3_nt: TGTGCCAGCAGATTGGGGGCGGTGTGGACCGGGGAGCTGTTTTTT
cdr3_aa: CASRLGAVWTGELFF

clone_size: .
d_call: TRBD2
j_call: TRBJ2-1
v_call: TRBV27
cdr3_length: 15
cdr3_nt: TGTGCCAGCAGTTTATCGGCTAGCGGGTACAATGAGCAGTTCTTC
cdr3_aa: CASSLSASGYNEQFF

clone_size: .
d_call: TRBD2
j_call: TRBJ2-3
v_call: TRBV4-1
cdr3_length: 17
cdr3_nt: TGCGCCAGCAGCCAAGATACTAGCGGGGATTGGACAGATACGCAGTATTTT
cdr3_aa: CASSQDTSGDWTDTQYF

clone_size: .
d_call: TRBD2
j_call: TRBJ2-3
v_call: TRBV4-1
cdr3_length: 19
cdr3_nt: TGCGCCAGCAGCCAACCTCCGGGTGGGCGGGGGGCCCATACAGATACGCAGTATTTT
cdr3_aa: CASSQPPGGRGAHTDTQYF

clone_size: .
d_call: .
j_call: TRBJ2-5
v_call: TRBV6-1
cdr3_length: 12
cdr3_nt: TGTGCCAGCAGTAGTTGGCGGGAGACCCAGTACTTC
cdr3_aa: CASSSWRETQYF

clone_size: .
d_call: .
j_call: TRBJ2-1
v_call: TRBV11-2
cdr3_length: 15
cdr3_nt: TGTGCCACGACCCTCCGGGGTAGCGGTGACAATGAGCAGTTCTTC
cdr3_aa: CATTLRGSGDNEQFF

clone_size: .
d_call: TRBD1
j_call: TRBJ1-5
v_call: TRBV10-3
cdr3_length: 13
cdr3_nt: TGTGCCACAACTGGGGACAGGGATCAGCCCCAGCATTTT
cdr3_aa: CATTGDRDQPQHF

clone_size: .
d_call: .
j_call: TRBJ2-7
v_call: TRBV11-2
cdr3_length: 15
cdr3_nt: TGTGCCAGCAGCTTAGTGCCGACAGCATCCTACGAGCAGTACTTC
cdr3_aa: CASSLVPTASYEQYF

clone_size: .
d_call: .
j_call: TRBJ2-7
v_call: TRBV6-5
cdr3_length: 15
cdr3_nt: TGTGCCAGCAGTTACTCGCAGGGAGGAAGCTACGAGCAGTACTTC
cdr3_aa: CASSYSQGGSYEQYF

clone_size: .
d_call: TRBD1
j_call: TRBJ1-2
v_call: TRBV28
cdr3_length: 14
cdr3_nt: TGTGCCAGCAGTTTCCCTGACAGGGGTTATGGCTACACCTTC
cdr3_aa: CASSFPDRGYGYTF

clone_size: few
d_call: .
j_call: TRBJ2-7
v_call: TRBV5-6
cdr3_length: 14
cdr3_nt: TGTGCCAGCAGCCGCAAACTAGGAGCCTACGAGCAGTACTTC
cdr3_aa: CASSRKLGAYEQYF

clone_size: .
d_call: TRBD1
j_call: TRBJ1-5
v_call: TRBV5-6
cdr3_length: 15
cdr3_nt: TGTGCCAGCAGCCTGGGACAGGGGACGATTCAGCCCCAGCATTTT
cdr3_aa: CASSLGQGTIQPQHF

clone_size: .
d_call: .
j_call: TRBJ2-7
v_call: TRBV30
cdr3_length: 13
cdr3_nt: TGTGCCTGGAGCAGGGGCATCTCCTACGAGCAGTACTTC
cdr3_aa: CAWSRGISYEQYF

clone_size: once
d_call: TRBD2
j_call: TRBJ2-1
v_call: TRBV19
cdr3_length: 14
cdr3_nt: TGTGCCAGTAGCGGCGGGGGGGGGAACAATGAGCAGTTCTTC
cdr3_aa: CASSGGGGNNEQFF

clone_size: .
d_call: TRBD1
j_call: TRBJ2-5
v_call: TRBV28
cdr3_length: 14
cdr3_nt: TGTGCCAGCAGTCTGACAGGGTATCTGGAGACCCAGTACTTC
cdr3_aa: CASSLTGYLETQYF

clone_size: .
d_call: TRBD1
j_call: TRBJ2-1
v_call: TRBV4-1
cdr3_length: 17
cdr3_nt: TGCGCCAGCAGCCAAGATCGGAGGACAGGGGGGCACAATGAGCAGTTCTTC
cdr3_aa: CASSQDRRTGGHNEQFF

clone_size: few
d_call: .
j_call: TRBJ2-7
v_call: TRBV11-2
cdr3_length: 13
cdr3_nt: TGTGCCAGCAGCTTAGATCTGGCTTACGAGCAGTACTTC
cdr3_aa: CASSLDLAYEQYF

clone_size: .
d_call: TRBD1
j_call: TRBJ2-7
v_call: TRBV5-6
cdr3_length: 15
cdr3_nt: TGTGCCAGCAGCTCACGGCCGGGACAGGGAGTAGAGCAGTACTTC
cdr3_aa: CASSSRPGQGVEQYF

clone_size: .
d_call: TRBD2
j_call: TRBJ2-1
v_call: TRBV28
cdr3_length: 15
cdr3_nt: TGTGCCAGCAGGATAGCGGGAGAGGTCTACAATGAGCAGTTCTTC
cdr3_aa: CASRIAGEVYNEQFF

clone_size: .
d_call: TRBD2
j_call: TRBJ2-1
v_call: TRBV9
cdr3_length: 15
cdr3_nt: TGTGCCAGCAGCGTCACTAGCGACTCCTACAATGAGCAGTTCTTC
cdr3_aa: CASSVTSDSYNEQFF

clone_size: .
d_call: .
j_call: TRBJ2-3
v_call: TRBV7-8
cdr3_length: 17
cdr3_nt: TGTGCCAGCAGCCGTGTGAGGGGGCTAGCGAACACAGATACGCAGTATTTT
cdr3_aa: CASSRVRGLANTDTQYF

clone_size: .
d_call: .
j_call: TRBJ2-7
v_call: TRBV18
cdr3_length: 15
cdr3_nt: TGTGCCAGCTCACCACAGTCGTCACAGGCCTACGAGCAGTACTTC
cdr3_aa: CASSPQSSQAYEQYF

clone_size: .
d_call: .
j_call: TRBJ1-1
v_call: TRBV13
cdr3_length: 12
cdr3_nt: TGTGCCAGCAGCAGTCGAGAGGGTGTGGCTTTCTTT
cdr3_aa: CASSSREGVAFF

clone_size: .
d_call: .
j_call: TRBJ2-3
v_call: TRBV11-2
cdr3_length: 14
cdr3_nt: TGTGCCAGCAGCTTCTTCGGAGACCCAGATACGCAGTATTTT
cdr3_aa: CASSFFGDPDTQYF

clone_size: .
d_call: .
j_call: TRBJ1-1
v_call: TRBV14
cdr3_length: 13
cdr3_nt: TGTGCCAGCAGCCAAGATCTTCGGGGAGAAGCTTTCTTT
cdr3_aa: CASSQDLRGEAFF

clone_size: .
d_call: .
j_call: TRBJ2-7
v_call: TRBV27
cdr3_length: 12
cdr3_nt: TGTGCCAGCAGAGGGGATCCCTACGAGCAGTACTTC
cdr3_aa: CASRGDPYEQYF

clone_size: .
d_call: .
j_call: TRBJ1-6
v_call: TRBV7-9
cdr3_length: 16
cdr3_nt: TGTGCCAGCAGCCCTAGTGGGGGAGACAGGAATTCACCCCTCCACTTT
cdr3_aa: CASSPSGGDRNSPLHF

clone_size: .
d_call: .
j_call: TRBJ1-6
v_call: TRBV19
cdr3_length: 12
cdr3_nt: TGTGCCAGTAGTAGCTCTGGCTCACCCCTCCACTTT
cdr3_aa: CASSSSGSPLHF

clone_size: few
d_call: .
j_call: TRBJ1-2
v_call: TRBV4-1
cdr3_length: 16
cdr3_nt: TGCGCCAGCAGCCAAGATCGTGGCAGGTCGACCTATGGCTACACCTTC
cdr3_aa: CASSQDRGRSTYGYTF

clone_size: .
d_call: .
j_call: TRBJ1-3
v_call: TRBV19
cdr3_length: 14
cdr3_nt: TGTGCCAGTAGGTCGGGGAGCTCTGGAAACACCATATATTTT
cdr3_aa: CASRSGSSGNTIYF

clone_size: .
d_call: TRBD1
j_call: TRBJ2-3
v_call: TRBV19
cdr3_length: 13
cdr3_nt: TGTGCCAGTAGTATAACAGGGGTAGATACGCAGTATTTT
cdr3_aa: CASSITGVDTQYF

clone_size: .
d_call: TRBD1
j_call: TRBJ2-7
v_call: TRBV5-1
cdr3_length: 15
cdr3_nt: TGCGCCAGCAGCTTGGTTGGGACAGGGGGGGCCGAGCAGTACTTC
cdr3_aa: CASSLVGTGGAEQYF